This note documents a single T cell receptor (beta chain) sequence. This specimen comes from a study of blood T cell repertoires in COVID-19. Clones were sequenced by immunoSEQ multiplex PCR, and TCRdb holds only the in-frame ones, with some missing. Of around 150,000 clones listed, approximately 87% are singletons. The CDR3 is 12 amino acids. Trimming shortened V by 9 bases and J by 0 bases, and 6 bases separated the two germline ends. This receptor was taken from a man aged 50-59 years with active COVID-19. Material: peripheral blood. The V gene is TRBV12-3 or TRBV12-4, the J gene TRBJ1-5; maybe TRBD1 (5 bases). CDR3 region: CASRGSNQPQHF. As DNA, the CDR3 is TGTGCCAGTAGGGGTAGCAATCAGCCCCAGCATTTT.